The following is a T cell receptor (beta chain) sequence with its context. The sample belongs to a study of control samples from healthy donors and cancer patients. Repertoires were generated with immunoSEQ multiplex PCR, while TCRdb's copy carries only in-frame clones and drops some. The sample has more than 95,000 clones, 83% seen once. From germline, CDR1 is SGDLS and CDR2 YYNGEE. V lost 0 bases, J lost 6 bases, and 7 bases lay in between. The CDR3 consists of 12 residues. This receptor was identified in a woman aged 45-60 years in good health. Specimen: blood. The rearrangement joins TRBV9 to TRBJ2-7, with D hard to call. The CDR3 here is CASSVDRGEQYF. The CDR3 DNA reads TGTGCCAGCAGCGTAGACAGAGGCGAGCAGTACTTC. Drawing the rest from reference TRBV9 and TRBJ2-7, the complete variable domain is DSGVTQTPKHLITATGQRVTLRCSPRSGDLSVYWYQQSLDQGLQFLIQYYNGEERAKGNILERFSAQQFPDLHSELNLSSLELGDSALYFCASSVDRGEQYFGPGTRLTVT.